This T cell receptor beta chain was captured by sequencing in a study of tumor-infiltrating lymphocytes in localized non-small cell lung cancer. Profiling relied on immunoSEQ multiplex PCR, and the TCRdb table lists in-frame clones only, not all of them. In the table there are 15,000 or so clones, around 79% of which are singletons. Study-wide results and limits: Technical variation could not be separated from intratumor heterogeneity here. Immunotypes IM1 and IM2 had similar TCR-derived T-cell fractions. Recurrence-free survival showed no association with tumor T-cell fraction.

Notes on this clone: What it binds is not known.

The sequence was obtained from a human donor with non-small cell lung cancer. The source material was lung tumor tissue.

CDR3: CASSQNLAAQYF. CDR3 DNA sequence: TGTGCCAGCAGTCAAAACCTGGCGGCCCAGTACTTC. The rearrangement uses TRBV7-9 and TRBJ2-5, with D unclear. The length of the CDR3 is 12 residues. Germline CDR1 and CDR2: SEHNR and FQNEAQ (reference sequence). The V gene lost 6 bases and the J gene lost 9 bases, with 14 bases spanning the gap.